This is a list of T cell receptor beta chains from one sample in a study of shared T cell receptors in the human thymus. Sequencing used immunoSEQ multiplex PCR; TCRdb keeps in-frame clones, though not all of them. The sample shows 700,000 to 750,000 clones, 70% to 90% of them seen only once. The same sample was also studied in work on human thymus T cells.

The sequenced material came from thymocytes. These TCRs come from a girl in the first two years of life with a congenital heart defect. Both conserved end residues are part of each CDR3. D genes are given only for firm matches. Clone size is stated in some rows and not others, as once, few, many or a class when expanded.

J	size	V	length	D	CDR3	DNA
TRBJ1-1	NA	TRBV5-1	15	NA	CASSLCSSGNTEAFF	TGCGCCAGCAGCTTGTGCTCGTCGGGGAACACTGAAGCTTTCTTT
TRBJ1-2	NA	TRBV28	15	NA	CASSLCEGFNYGYTF	TGTGCCAGCAGTTTATGCGAGGGATTTAACTATGGCTACACCTTC
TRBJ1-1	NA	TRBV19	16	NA	CASSLTPTKSNTEAFF	TGTGCCAGTAGTCTGACACCAACCAAATCGAACACTGAAGCTTTCTTT
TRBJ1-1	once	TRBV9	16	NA	CASSVGPESVNTEAFF	TGTGCCAGCAGCGTAGGCCCGGAGAGCGTGAACACTGAAGCTTTCTTT
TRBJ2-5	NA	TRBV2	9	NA	CASKLDQYF	TGTGCCAGCAAGCTTGACCAGTACTTC
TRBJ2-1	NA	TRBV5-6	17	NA	CASSFDIRGSSYNEQFF	TGTGCCAGCAGCTTCGACATTCGGGGTAGCTCCTACAATGAGCAGTTCTTC
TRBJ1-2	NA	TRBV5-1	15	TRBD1	CASSLWTGSNYGYTF	TGCGCCAGCAGCCTGTGGACAGGAAGCAACTATGGCTACACCTTC
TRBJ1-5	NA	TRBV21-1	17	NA	CASTSRDRDYSNQPQHF	TGTGCCAGCACCTCCAGGGACAGGGACTATAGCAATCAGCCCCAGCATTTT
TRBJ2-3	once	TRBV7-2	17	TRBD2	CASSDRGGWEPTDTQYF	TGTGCCAGCAGCGACCGGGGGGGCTGGGAACCCACAGATACGCAGTATTTT
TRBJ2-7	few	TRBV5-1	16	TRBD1	CASSSPDRAGPYEQYF	TGCGCCAGCAGCTCCCCGGACAGGGCTGGACCCTACGAGCAGTACTTC
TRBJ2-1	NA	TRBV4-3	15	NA	CASSQGGTSYNEQFF	TGCGCCAGCAGCCAAGGGGGCACTTCCTACAATGAGCAGTTCTTC
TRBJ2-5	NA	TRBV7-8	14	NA	CASSLDPAAETQYF	TGTGCCAGCAGCTTAGACCCAGCGGCGGAGACCCAGTACTTC
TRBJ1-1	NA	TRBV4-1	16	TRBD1	CASSQGYRGRNTEAFF	TGCGCCAGCAGCCAAGGCTACAGGGGGAGGAACACTGAAGCTTTCTTT
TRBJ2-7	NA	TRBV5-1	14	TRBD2	CASSRAGGSYEQYF	TGCGCCAGCAGCCGGGCGGGGGGTTCCTACGAGCAGTACTTC
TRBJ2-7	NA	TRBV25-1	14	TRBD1	CASSEGDRVGEQYF	TGTGCCAGCAGTGAAGGCGACAGGGTAGGCGAGCAGTACTTC
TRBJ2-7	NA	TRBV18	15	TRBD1	CASSPRDRITYEQYF	TGTGCCAGCTCACCTCGGGACAGGATTACCTACGAGCAGTACTTC
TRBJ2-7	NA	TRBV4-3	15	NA	CASSLRQIGPYEQYF	TGCGCCAGCAGCCTCCGACAGATTGGGCCCTACGAGCAGTACTTC
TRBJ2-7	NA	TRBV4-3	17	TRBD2	CASSQDLGEGASYEQYF	TGCGCCAGCAGCCAAGATCTGGGGGAGGGAGCCTCCTACGAGCAGTACTTC
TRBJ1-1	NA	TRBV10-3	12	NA	CAISEIGGPAFF	TGTGCCATCAGTGAGATAGGGGGACCAGCTTTCTTT
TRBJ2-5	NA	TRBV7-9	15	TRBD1	CASSLSRTGFETQYF	TGTGCCAGCAGCTTAAGTCGGACAGGGTTTGAGACCCAGTACTTC
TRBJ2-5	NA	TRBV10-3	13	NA	CAISERGRETQYF	TGTGCCATCAGTGAACGGGGTCGGGAGACCCAGTACTTC
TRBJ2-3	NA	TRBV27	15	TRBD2	CASRSLSGGVDTQYF	TGTGCCAGCAGATCCCTGTCGGGGGGGGTAGATACGCAGTATTTT
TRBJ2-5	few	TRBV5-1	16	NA	CASSLDFWGPGKTQYF	TGCGCCAGCAGCTTGGATTTTTGGGGGCCTGGAAAGACCCAGTACTTC
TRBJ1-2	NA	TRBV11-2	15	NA	CASSSGTQGRSGYTF	TGTGCCAGCAGCTCCGGGACACAAGGGCGCTCTGGCTACACCTTC
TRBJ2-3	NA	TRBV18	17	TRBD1	CASSPRGTENLTDTQYF	TGTGCCAGCTCACCACGTGGGACAGAGAATCTCACAGATACGCAGTATTTT
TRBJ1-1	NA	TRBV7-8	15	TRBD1	CASSYSSGTGAEAFF	TGTGCCAGCAGCTATAGCTCCGGGACAGGGGCTGAAGCTTTCTTT